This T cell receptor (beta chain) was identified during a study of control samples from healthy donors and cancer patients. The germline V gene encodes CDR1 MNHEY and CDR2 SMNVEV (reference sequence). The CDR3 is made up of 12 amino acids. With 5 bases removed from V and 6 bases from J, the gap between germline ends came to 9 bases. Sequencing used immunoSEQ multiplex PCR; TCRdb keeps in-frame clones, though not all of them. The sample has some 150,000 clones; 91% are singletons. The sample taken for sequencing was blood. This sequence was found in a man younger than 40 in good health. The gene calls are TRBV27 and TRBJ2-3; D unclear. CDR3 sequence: CASSPLRDTQYF. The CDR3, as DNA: TGTGCCAGCAGTCCCCTCAGGGATACGCAGTATTTT.